The 18 T cell receptor beta chains below all came from one sample that was sequenced in a study of blood T cell repertoires in COVID-19 (dated by TCRdb to 2020 to 2022). Libraries came from the immunoSEQ multiplex PCR assay. Drawn from immuneACCESS, this table holds only the in-frame rearrangements with V and J called that TCRdb kept. Clones are partly lost; checked studies trace under half to an unresolved V gene and leave the rest unexplained. The sample profile shows about 250,000 clones; 65% to 90% of them were found once. Of the sample, approximately 1.7% falls within the top ten clones. The sample was PBMCs or T cells enriched from blood (not recorded which). The receptor source for this set is a middle-aged man who had recovered from COVID-19.

The chain has TRBV7-2 and TRBJ2-1; the match to TRBD2 covers 7 bases. Per the germline V gene, CDR1 is SGHTA and CDR2 is FQGNSA. CDR3 length: 14 amino acids. The V gene end was trimmed by 3 bases and the J gene end by 7 bases; junction bases not matched to a gene: 6. CDR3 residues: CASSFGGTLNEQFF. As DNA, the CDR3 is TGTGCCAGCAGCTTCGGGGGGACTTTGAATGAGCAGTTCTTC.

The V and J genes are TRBV28 and TRBJ2-7, with TRBD2 matching over 14 bases. Per germline, CDR1 MDHEN and CDR2 SYDVKM. V was clipped by 7 bases and J by 2 bases; unmatched bases: 1. The CDR3 runs to 14 residues. CDR3 in DNA: TGTGCCAGCATGACTAGCGGGAGGGCCTACGAGCAGTACTTC. This translates into CASMTSGRAYEQYF.

In its sample, this clone was seen once. The chain links TRBV7-2 to TRBJ2-7; 8 bases are shared with TRBD2. The CDR3 covers 15 residues. With 1 base clipped from V and 4 bases from J, the junction kept 6 bases outside the gene matches. Germline CDR1 is SGHTA and CDR2 is FQGNSA. The CDR3 reads CASSLVPGLGYEQYF. DNA for the CDR3: TGTGCCAGCAGCTTAGTGCCGGGACTAGGGTACGAGCAGTACTTC.

The gene calls are TRBV18 and TRBJ2-1; tentative D call: TRBD1 (5 bases). Germline CDR1 KGHSH, CDR2 LQKENI. V dropped 1 base and J dropped 4 bases, with 11 bases sitting between them. The CDR3 has 15 amino acids. The CDR3 sequence is CASSPLVDRYNEQFF. CDR3 nucleotide sequence: TGTGCCAGCTCACCACTAGTTGACAGATACAATGAGCAGTTCTTC.

CDR3 sequence: CASSQPAGGGARETQYF. CDR3 nucleotide sequence: TGTGCCAGCAGCCAACCCGCGGGCGGGGGGGCCCGGGAGACCCAGTACTTC. This sequence joins TRBV4-2 and TRBJ2-5, with TRBD2 matching 9 bases. CDR3 length equals 17 residues. Germline V lookup: CDR1 LGHNA, CDR2 YNFKEQ. J lost 5 bases, V lost 2 bases, and 12 bases had no gene match.

V is TRBV11-2 and J is TRBJ1-4; D unclear. Per the germline V gene, CDR1 is SGHAT and CDR2 is FQNNGV. The germline V and J ends were trimmed by 3 bases and 16 bases, with 24 bases remaining between them. The CDR3 covers 15 residues. The CDR3 nucleotides are TGTGCCAGCAGCTTCTCCTCTGGACGCGGCGGGCAATCGTTTTTT. Encoded protein: CASSFSSGRGGQSFF.

The chain uses TRBV30 and TRBJ1-5, with D maybe TRBD1 (6 bases). Looked up from germline, CDR1 is GTSNPN and CDR2 is SVGIG (reference sequence). The V gene lost 4 bases and the J gene lost 6 bases, with 16 bases spanning the gap. The CDR3 consists of 14 residues. This chain's CDR3 is CAWTLGGDGQPQHF. CDR3 in DNA: TGTGCCTGGACCTTAGGGGGGGACGGTCAGCCCCAGCATTTT.

The genes are TRBV19 and TRBJ2-7; weak D call: TRBD2 (5 bases). The CDR3 runs 16 residues. V lost 8 bases to trimming and J lost 1 base, with 21 bases between them. Germline values: CDR1 LNHDA, CDR2 SQIVND (reference sequence). CDR3 nucleotides: TGTGCCAGTCGCGACGGAGCCGCGACGGGGTCCTACGAGCAGTACTTC. Translated, it gives CASRDGAATGSYEQYF.

The chain uses TRBV24-1 and TRBJ1-4; a possible D gene is TRBD1 (6 bases). The V end lost 3 bases, the J end lost 0 bases, and 13 bases lay between the germline ends. Germline assignment: CDR1 KGHDR and CDR2 SFDVKD. The CDR3 loop spans 17 amino acids. CDR3 in DNA: TGTGCCACCAGTGATCAGGACAGCTTTGCAACTAATGAAAAACTGTTTTTT. Translated, it gives CATSDQDSFATNEKLFF.

This sequence joins TRBV14 and TRBJ1-1; D may be TRBD1 (5 bases). Germline-derived CDR1 and CDR2 are SGHDN and FVKESK. Trimming stripped 3 bases from V and 2 bases from J, with 13 bases between. CDR3 length: 15 amino acids. The CDR3 here is CASSHIDSPNTEAFF. CDR3 DNA sequence: TGTGCCAGCAGCCACATCGACAGTCCTAACACTGAAGCTTTCTTT.

This chain uses TRBV4-1 with TRBJ2-7; maybe TRBD2 (5 bases). From germline, CDR1 is MGHRA and CDR2 YSYEKL. Trimming shortened V by 0 bases and J by 3 bases, and 12 bases separated the two germline ends. The CDR3 is made up of 15 amino acids. The CDR3 coding sequence is TGCGCCAGCAGCCAAGAAGCTAGCTTGAGCTACGAGCAGTACTTC. As protein: CASSQEASLSYEQYF.

The chain links TRBV28 to TRBJ1-3; TRBD1 might be the D (5 bases). The CDR3 totals 18 residues. Trimming cost V 7 bases and J 1 base, with 23 bases left between them. The germline gives CDR1 MDHEN, CDR2 SYDVKM. CDR3 DNA: TGTGCCAGCACGCGATGGACACTCCAAAAATCTTCTGGAAACACCATATATTTT. Translated: CASTRWTLQKSSGNTIYF.

The CDR3 sequence: CSAVLSGSYYNNEQFF. As DNA, the CDR3 is TGCAGCGCTGTCCTCAGCGGGTCATACTACAACAATGAGCAGTTCTTC. The chain is built from TRBV29-1 and TRBJ2-1; TRBD2 might be the D (6 bases). The CDR3 loop spans 16 amino acids. CDR1 SQVTM and CDR2 ANQGSEA come from the germline V gene. Trimming removed 7 bases from V and 5 bases from J, with 24 bases in between.

On this clone: The sample has other DNA sequences that encode this CDR3 too. The gene calls are TRBV10-3 and TRBJ2-7; maybe TRBD2 (5 bases). This CDR3 has 15 amino acids. V lost 0 bases, J lost 2 bases, and 11 bases lay in between. The germline gives CDR1 ENHRY, CDR2 SYGVKD. The CDR3 protein is CAISESRDSTYEQYF. In nucleotides, the CDR3 is TGTGCCATCAGTGAGTCACGGGATTCAACCTACGAGCAGTACTTC.

This clone appeared once. This chain links TRBV7-2 with TRBJ2-7, with TRBD2 matching 13 bases. V trimming: 5 bases; J trimming: 7 bases; junction bases outside the gene matches: 8. Germline-derived CDR1 and CDR2 are SGHTA and FQGNSA. The CDR3 has 15 amino acids. This chain's CDR3 is CASSTGLAGAGEQYF. The CDR3 DNA reads as TGTGCCAGCAGCACAGGACTAGCGGGGGCGGGAGAGCAGTACTTC. Combining the CDR3 with reference TRBV7-2 and TRBJ2-7 gives the whole variable domain GAGVSQSPSNKVTEKGKDVELRCDPISGHTALYWYRQSLGQGLEFLIYFQGNSAPDKSGLPSDRFSAERTGGSVSTLTIQRTQQEDSAVYLCASSTGLAGAGEQYFGPGTRLTVT.

This clone came up once. The rearrangement links TRBV19 to TRBJ2-1; TRBD2 matches at 9 bases. This CDR3 comprises 14 residues. The junction had 5 bases not matched to a gene; V was cut back by 4 bases and J by 7 bases. Germline CDR1 and CDR2: LNHDA and SQIVND (reference sequence). This chain's CDR3 is CASSTSGAINEQFF. The CDR3 DNA reads TGTGCCAGTAGTACTAGCGGGGCAATTAATGAGCAGTTCTTC.

The CDR3 loop is CASNRKLGDEQYF. The DNA of the CDR3 is TGTGCCAGCAATAGGAAGCTCGGGGACGAGCAGTACTTC. The V call is TRBV25-1, the J call TRBJ2-7, with D possibly TRBD2 on 5 matching bases. V shed 7 bases and J shed 5 bases, with 15 bases lying between them. CDR1 and CDR2 (germline): MGHDK, SYGVNS. This CDR3 has 13 amino acids.

The CDR3 protein is CASSQQGLNTEAFF. The CDR3 DNA is TGTGCCAGCAGCCAACAGGGGCTGAACACTGAAGCTTTCTTT. The chain has TRBV5-5 and TRBJ1-1; TRBD1 agrees at 7 bases. V dropped 4 bases and J dropped 0; count of bases not matched to a gene: 3. The CDR3 runs to 14 residues. CDR1 and CDR2 (germline): SGHKS, YYEKEE (reference sequence).